This TCR beta chain was observed in a study of blood T cell repertoires in COVID-19. Across the study: Samples of COVID-19 (acute and convalescent) were obtained from the United States, Italy and Spain.

Clones were read by immunoSEQ multiplex PCR, and TCRdb kept only the in-frame ones, dropping some. The table includes approximately 92,000 clones, over 80% detected once. The sequence was collected from a man aged 45-65 years with acute or convalescent COVID-19. Specimen: peripheral blood.

In DNA form, the CDR3 reads TGTGCCAGCTCACCACCAACTAGCGGGGGCCCAGATACGCAGTATTTT. It translates to CASSPPTSGGPDTQYF. J is TRBJ2-3 and V is TRBV18; TRBD2 matches 11 bases. CDR1 and CDR2 (germline): KGHSH, LQKENI. Trimming took 0 bases from V and 4 from J; bases not matched to a gene: 3. The CDR3 has 16 residues.